This passage covers 7 T cell receptor beta chains from one sample sequenced in a study of T cell responses to AZD1222 COVID-19 vaccine. Using immunoSEQ multiplex PCR, the repertoire was profiled, and TCRdb retains in-frame clones only, with some absent. The table lists about 140,000 clones, 80% to 95% of them singletons. Sequenced here: peripheral blood, sampled on day 0 of AZD1222 vaccination. These receptor sequences come from an adult in good health.

This sequence joins TRBV2 and TRBJ1-1; 9 nucleotides align to TRBD1. The germline CDR1 and CDR2 sequences are SNHLY and FYNNEI. After removal of 6 bases from V and 3 bases from J, the junction contained 2 bases not matched to a gene. This CDR3 contains 13 residues. The CDR3 region has the DNA TGTGCCAGCAGGGGACAGGGTGACACTGAAGCTTTCTTT. Translation: CASRGQGDTEAFF.

The V and J genes are TRBV4-1 and TRBJ1-6; D ambiguous. The V end lost 1 base, the J end lost 14 bases, and 18 bases lay between the germline ends. Germline V CDR1 and CDR2: MGHRA, YSYEKL. The CDR3 contains 15 residues. The CDR3 region is CASSQGLSRVIALHF. The CDR3 DNA follows: TGCGCCAGCAGCCAAGGTCTCTCTCGGGTCATAGCCCTCCACTTT.

As DNA, the CDR3 is TGTGCCCCACGTCAGAAAGGGGGCAGGACCCCTGGCTCCTATAATTCACCCCTCCACTTT. It encodes CAPRQKGGRTPGSYNSPLHF. The genes are TRBV24-1 and TRBJ1-6; 7 bases match TRBD1. This CDR3 is 20 amino acids long. Germline V gene lookup returns CDR1 KGHDR and CDR2 SFDVKD. V dropped 12 bases and J dropped 0; count of bases not matched to a gene: 22.

The gene calls are TRBV5-4 and TRBJ2-5, with 14 bases lining up with TRBD2. Germline V CDR1 and CDR2: SGHNT, YYREEE (reference sequence). The J segment lost 0 bases and the V segment lost 4 bases, leaving 5 bases of the junction unmatched. The CDR3 loop spans 17 amino acids. In DNA form, the CDR3 reads TGTGCCAGCAGCATCGGGACTAGCGGGGGATACCAAGAGACCCAGTACTTC. Amino acid sequence: CASSIGTSGGYQETQYF.

The genes are TRBV3-1 (or the pseudogene TRBV3-2) and TRBJ2-3; tentatively, D is TRBD1 (5 bases). The V and J ends lost 5 bases and 8 bases respectively, with 14 bases between them. Germline V gives CDR1 LGHDT, CDR2 YNNKEL (reference sequence). The CDR3 contains 13 residues. The CDR3 DNA follows: TGTGCCAGCAGCACCATTGCCCAGGGTACGCAGTATTTT. This gives the protein CASSTIAQGTQYF.

This sequence joins TRBV28 and TRBJ2-7; 10 nucleotides align to TRBD2. Germline V lookup: CDR1 MDHEN, CDR2 SYDVKM. This CDR3 has 14 residues. V dropped 6 bases and J dropped 4; count of bases not matched to a gene: 6. The CDR3 spells CASSTSGILYEQYF. The CDR3 bases are TGTGCCAGCAGCACTAGCGGGATTCTGTACGAGCAGTACTTC.

This clone showed up just once. V usage is TRBV27 and J usage is TRBJ2-7; TRBD2 might be the D (7 bases). The length of the CDR3 is 14 residues. Germline assignment: CDR1 MNHEY and CDR2 SMNVEV (reference sequence). V was shortened by 2 bases and J by 5 bases, with 13 bases between the two germline ends. DNA for the CDR3: TGTGCCAGCAGTTTACGGGGGGCTTACAACGAGCAGTACTTC. This encodes CASSLRGAYNEQYF.